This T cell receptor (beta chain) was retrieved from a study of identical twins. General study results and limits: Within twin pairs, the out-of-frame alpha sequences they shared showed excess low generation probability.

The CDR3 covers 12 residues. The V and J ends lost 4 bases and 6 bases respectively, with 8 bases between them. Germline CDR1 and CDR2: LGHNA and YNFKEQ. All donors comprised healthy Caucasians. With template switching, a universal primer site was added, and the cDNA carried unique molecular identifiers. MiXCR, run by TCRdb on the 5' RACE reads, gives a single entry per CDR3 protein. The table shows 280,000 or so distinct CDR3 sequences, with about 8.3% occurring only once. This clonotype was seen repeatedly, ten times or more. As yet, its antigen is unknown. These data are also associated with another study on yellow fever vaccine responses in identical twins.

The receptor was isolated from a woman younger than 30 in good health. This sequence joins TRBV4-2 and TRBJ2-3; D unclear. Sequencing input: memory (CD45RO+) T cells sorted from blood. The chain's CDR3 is CASSPSADTQYF. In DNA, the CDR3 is TGTGCCAGCAGCCCATCCGCGGATACGCAGTATTTT.